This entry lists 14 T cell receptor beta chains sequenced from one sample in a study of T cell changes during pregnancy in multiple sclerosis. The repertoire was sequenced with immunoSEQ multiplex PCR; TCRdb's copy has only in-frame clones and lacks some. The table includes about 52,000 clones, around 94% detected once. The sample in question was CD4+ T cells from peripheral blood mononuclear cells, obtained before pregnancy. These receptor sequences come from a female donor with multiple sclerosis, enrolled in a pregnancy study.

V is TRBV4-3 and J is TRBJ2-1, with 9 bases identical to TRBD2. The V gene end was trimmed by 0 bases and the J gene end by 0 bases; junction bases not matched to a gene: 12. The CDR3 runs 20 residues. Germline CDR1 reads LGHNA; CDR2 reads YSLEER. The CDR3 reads CASSQDPGLASTSSYNEQFF. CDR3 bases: TGCGCCAGCAGCCAAGACCCAGGACTAGCGAGCACAAGCTCCTACAATGAGCAGTTCTTC.

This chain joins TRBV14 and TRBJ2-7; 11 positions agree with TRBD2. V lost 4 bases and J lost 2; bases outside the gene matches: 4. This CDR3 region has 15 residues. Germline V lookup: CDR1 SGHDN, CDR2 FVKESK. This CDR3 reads CASSRGLAGPYEQYF. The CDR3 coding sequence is TGTGCCAGCAGCCGAGGACTAGCGGGCCCCTACGAGCAGTACTTC.

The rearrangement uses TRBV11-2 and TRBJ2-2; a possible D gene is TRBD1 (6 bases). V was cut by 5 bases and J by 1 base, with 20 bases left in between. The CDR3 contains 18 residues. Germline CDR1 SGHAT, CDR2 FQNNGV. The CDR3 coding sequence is TGTGCCAGCAGCCGGAGATTCGGGACACTAAAGAACACCGGGGAGCTGTTTTTT. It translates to CASSRRFGTLKNTGELFF.

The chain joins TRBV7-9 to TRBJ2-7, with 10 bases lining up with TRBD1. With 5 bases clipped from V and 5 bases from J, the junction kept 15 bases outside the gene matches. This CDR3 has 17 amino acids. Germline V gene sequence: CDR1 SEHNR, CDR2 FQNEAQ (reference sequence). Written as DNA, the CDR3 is TGTGCCAGCAGCCCGCCGCTTGGGGACAGGGGATTGGACGAGCAGTACTTC. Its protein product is CASSPPLGDRGLDEQYF. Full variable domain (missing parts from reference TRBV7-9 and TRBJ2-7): DTGVSQNPRHKITKRGQNVTFRCDPISEHNRLYWYRQTLGQGPEFLTYFQNEAQLEKSRLLSDRFSAERPKGSFSTLEIQRTEQGDSAMYLCASSPPLGDRGLDEQYFGPGTRLTVT.

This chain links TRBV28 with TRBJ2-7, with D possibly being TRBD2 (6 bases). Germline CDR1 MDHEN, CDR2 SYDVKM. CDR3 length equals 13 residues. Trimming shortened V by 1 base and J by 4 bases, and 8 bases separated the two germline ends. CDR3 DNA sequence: TGTGCCAGCAGTTTATTCGGGGGATACGAGCAGTACTTC. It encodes CASSLFGGYEQYF.

CDR3 sequence: CAATIAGASGELFF. CDR3 nucleotide sequence: TGTGCCGCCACCATAGCGGGAGCTTCCGGGGAGCTGTTTTTT. The chain uses TRBV6-1 and TRBJ2-2, with 9 bases matching TRBD2. Germline lookup yields CDR1 MNHNS and CDR2 SASEGT. This CDR3 comprises 14 residues. After removal of 11 bases from V and 6 bases from J, the junction contained 10 bases not matched to a gene.

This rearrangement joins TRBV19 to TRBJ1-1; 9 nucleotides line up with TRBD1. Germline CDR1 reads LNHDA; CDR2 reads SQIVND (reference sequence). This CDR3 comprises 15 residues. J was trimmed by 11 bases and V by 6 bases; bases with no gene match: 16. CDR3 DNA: TGTGCCAGTAGGGACTCATACAGGGGGCGCGGGTCGGCTTTCTTT. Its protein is CASRDSYRGRGSAFF.

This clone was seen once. The CDR3 here is CASSPNWGVQETQYF. The CDR3 DNA is TGTGCCAGCAGCCCCAATTGGGGAGTCCAAGAGACCCAGTACTTC. The J gene is TRBJ2-5, the V gene TRBV4-2; TRBD2 is a possible D gene (5 bases). Germline CDR1 and CDR2: LGHNA and YNFKEQ. The CDR3 spans 15 residues. Trimming removed 4 bases from V and 1 base from J, with 13 bases in between.

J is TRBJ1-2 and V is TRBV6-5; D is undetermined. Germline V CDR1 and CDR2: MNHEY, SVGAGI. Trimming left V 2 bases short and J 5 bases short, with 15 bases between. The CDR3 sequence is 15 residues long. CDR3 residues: CASSYQDRRRYGYTF. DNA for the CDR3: TGTGCCAGCAGTTACCAAGACCGACGGAGGTATGGCTACACCTTC.

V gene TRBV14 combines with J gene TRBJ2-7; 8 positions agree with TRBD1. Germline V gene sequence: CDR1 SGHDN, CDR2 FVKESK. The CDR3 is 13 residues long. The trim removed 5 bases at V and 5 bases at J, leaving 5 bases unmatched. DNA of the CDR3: TGTGCCAGCAGCTTACAGGGGGTCCACGAGCAGTACTTC. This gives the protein CASSLQGVHEQYF. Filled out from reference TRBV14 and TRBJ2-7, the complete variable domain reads EAGVTQFPSHSVIEKGQTVTLRCDPISGHDNLYWYRRVMGKEIKFLLHFVKESKQDESGMPNNRFLAERTGGTYSTLKVQPAELEDSGVYFCASSLQGVHEQYFGPGTRLTVT.

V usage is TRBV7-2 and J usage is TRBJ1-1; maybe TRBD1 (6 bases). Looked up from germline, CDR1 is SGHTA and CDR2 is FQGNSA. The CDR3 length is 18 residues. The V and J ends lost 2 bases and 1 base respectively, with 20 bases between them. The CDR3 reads CASSLSWRTALENTEAFF. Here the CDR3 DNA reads TGTGCCAGCAGCTTATCTTGGCGGACAGCACTAGAGAACACTGAAGCTTTCTTT. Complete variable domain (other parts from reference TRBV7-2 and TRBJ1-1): GAGVSQSPSNKVTEKGKDVELRCDPISGHTALYWYRQSLGQGLEFLIYFQGNSAPDKSGLPSDRFSAERTGGSVSTLTIQRTQQEDSAVYLCASSLSWRTALENTEAFFGQGTRLTVV.

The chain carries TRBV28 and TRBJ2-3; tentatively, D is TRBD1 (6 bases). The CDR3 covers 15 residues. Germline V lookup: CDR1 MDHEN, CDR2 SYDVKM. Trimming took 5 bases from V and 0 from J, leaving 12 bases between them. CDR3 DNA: TGTGCCAGCAGTGACGACAGGCTAAGCACAGATACGCAGTATTTT. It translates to CASSDDRLSTDTQYF.

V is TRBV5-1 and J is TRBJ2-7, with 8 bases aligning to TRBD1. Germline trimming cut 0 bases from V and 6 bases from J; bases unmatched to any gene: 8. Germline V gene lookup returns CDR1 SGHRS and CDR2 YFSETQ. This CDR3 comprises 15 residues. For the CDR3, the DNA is TGCGCCAGCAGCTTGGTCGACAGGGGATCATCCGAGCAGTACTTC. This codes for CASSLVDRGSSEQYF.

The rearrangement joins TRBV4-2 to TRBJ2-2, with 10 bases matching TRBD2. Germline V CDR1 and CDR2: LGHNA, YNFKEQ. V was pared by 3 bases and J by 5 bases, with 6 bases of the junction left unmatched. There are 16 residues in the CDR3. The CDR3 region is CASSHGLADFTGELFF. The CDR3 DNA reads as TGTGCCAGCAGCCACGGACTAGCGGACTTTACCGGGGAGCTGTTTTTT.